This T cell receptor (beta chain) is drawn from a study of T cells and copy number aberrations in small-cell lung cancer (TCRdb year 2021). Looking at the study overall: To relate T cell metrics to mutations and copy number aberrations, the same tumor regions underwent both TCR repertoire sequencing and whole-exome sequencing. Tumor TCR data existed for 16 to 20 patients, while 14 patients had TCR data covering both tumor and normal tissue. Study-wide conclusions, independent of this receptor: High heterogeneity of the TCR repertoire was observed across regions, with roughly 79.9-97.7% of clones restricted to a single region, representing a lower overlap than in localized NSCLC. Tumors had lower T-cell density, richness and clonality than adjacent lung tissue, though the difference in density was not significant. All specimens were formalin-fixed paraffin-embedded tissue, which is known to introduce sequencing artifacts. Higher copy number aberration burden was negatively correlated with tumor T-cell density, richness and clonality. Because surgical resection is uncommon in small-cell lung cancer, the study was limited by a small sample size, and the findings need validation.

This clone was recorded only once. Its antigen has not been determined. Base quality data are lacking; no much larger clone is found one base away. The donors were limited-stage small-cell lung cancer patients whose surgical resection took place in Hangzhou, China, between about 2008 and 2020. All donors had upfront surgery without preoperative chemotherapy or radiotherapy, and none received immunotherapy before or after surgery. All 20 or so patients in the sequenced cohort were identified as smokers or heavy second-hand smokers. To represent spatial heterogeneity of the primary tumors, three regions were collected from each tumor FFPE block using a grid approach. Tumor regions were macrodissected for enrichment of malignant cells, and only regions expected to yield at least 150 ng DNA were selected. To characterize heterogeneity of the T cell repertoire, the study applied multi-region TCR-beta sequencing to resected limited-stage small-cell lung cancers and to tumor-adjacent lung tissue. The AllPrep DNA/RNA FFPE Kit (Qiagen) was used to extract genomic DNA from the FFPE tissue.

The CDR3 covers 16 residues, taking in both the cysteine and the phenylalanine. The kept DNA is CDR3 alone, 48 bases in frame from the first base. The immunoSEQ hsTCRB Kit was used with multiplexed V- and J-gene primers to amplify TCR-beta CDR3 regions from genomic DNA. Unique DNA barcodes were added in a second PCR, and the samples were pooled together with one negative control and one positive control. An Illumina MiSeq running a 150-cycle paired-end protocol was used to sequence the pooled TCR-beta libraries. Turning to the authors' computational methods: Raw sequencing data were processed by Adaptive Biotechnologies into a report containing normalized, annotated TCR-beta repertoires. T-cell density was calculated by normalizing TCR-beta templates to usable DNA, with usable DNA estimated through amplification of housekeeping genes. Clonality was defined as 1 minus Pielou's evenness, while richness was a count of unique rearrangements. Intratumor TCR heterogeneity between regions was quantified with the Jaccard index, the Morisita overlap index, and the proportion of shared top-20 clonotypes. TCRdb took over this immuneACCESS table, retaining in-frame rearrangements with V and J assigned. Such tables are incomplete; in checked studies, under half of the missing clones stem from an unresolved V gene, and the remainder is unexplained. The V and J calls and the clone size are those of that table, but D and trimming were determined from the DNA. The sample profile shows around 930 clones; 90% to 95% of them were found once. Clones ranked in the top ten supply 2.1% of the sample.

Recombination joined TRBV21-1 with TRBJ1-2; the tabulated D call, TRBD1, remains unverified against the DNA. TRBV21-1 constitutes a pseudogene. Sequencing was done on a sample of tumor tissue. This clonotype originated in a woman aged 45-59 years with small cell lung cancer. The nucleotides are TGTGCCAGCAGCAGAAAAGTGCCGGACAGGGTTCACGGCTACACCTTC. This is translated as CASSRKVPDRVHGYTF.